This T cell receptor (beta chain) was recorded in a study of blood T cells in healthy people across ages. The authors ran a second PCR of about 7 to 11 cycles using a sample-barcoded 5' primer and a J-beta primer mix. TCRdb redid the calling of the 5' RACE reads with MiXCR, one entry per CDR3 protein. The top ten hold about 23% of the sample, which has some 1,800,000 distinct CDR3 sequences, about two fifths seen once. Samples each had at least 5.5 micrograms of total RNA extracted. The specimen was blood. This TCR came from a human donor in good health.

The chain's CDR3 is CASSDRDRGFGYTF. The CDR3 DNA sequence: TGTGCCAGCAGCGACCGGGACAGGGGATTCGGCTACACCTTC. The chain employs TRBV3-1 and TRBJ1-2; TRBD1 agrees at 10 bases. The CDR3 is 14 amino acids. Germline CDR1 and CDR2: LGHDT and YNNKEL (reference sequence). Trimming cost V 5 bases and J 8 bases; bases outside gene matches: 8.